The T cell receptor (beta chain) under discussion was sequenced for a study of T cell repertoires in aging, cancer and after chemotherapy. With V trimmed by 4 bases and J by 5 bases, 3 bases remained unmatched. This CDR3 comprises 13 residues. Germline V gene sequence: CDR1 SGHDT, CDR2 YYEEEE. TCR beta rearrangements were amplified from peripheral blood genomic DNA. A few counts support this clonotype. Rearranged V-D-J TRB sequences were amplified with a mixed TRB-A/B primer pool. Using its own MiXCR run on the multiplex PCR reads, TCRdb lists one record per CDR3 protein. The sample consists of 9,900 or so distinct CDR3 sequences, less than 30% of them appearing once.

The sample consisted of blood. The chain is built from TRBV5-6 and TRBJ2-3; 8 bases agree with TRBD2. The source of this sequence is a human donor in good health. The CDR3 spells CASSLTSGDTQYF. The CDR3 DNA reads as TGTGCCAGCAGCCTTACTAGCGGAGATACGCAGTATTTT.